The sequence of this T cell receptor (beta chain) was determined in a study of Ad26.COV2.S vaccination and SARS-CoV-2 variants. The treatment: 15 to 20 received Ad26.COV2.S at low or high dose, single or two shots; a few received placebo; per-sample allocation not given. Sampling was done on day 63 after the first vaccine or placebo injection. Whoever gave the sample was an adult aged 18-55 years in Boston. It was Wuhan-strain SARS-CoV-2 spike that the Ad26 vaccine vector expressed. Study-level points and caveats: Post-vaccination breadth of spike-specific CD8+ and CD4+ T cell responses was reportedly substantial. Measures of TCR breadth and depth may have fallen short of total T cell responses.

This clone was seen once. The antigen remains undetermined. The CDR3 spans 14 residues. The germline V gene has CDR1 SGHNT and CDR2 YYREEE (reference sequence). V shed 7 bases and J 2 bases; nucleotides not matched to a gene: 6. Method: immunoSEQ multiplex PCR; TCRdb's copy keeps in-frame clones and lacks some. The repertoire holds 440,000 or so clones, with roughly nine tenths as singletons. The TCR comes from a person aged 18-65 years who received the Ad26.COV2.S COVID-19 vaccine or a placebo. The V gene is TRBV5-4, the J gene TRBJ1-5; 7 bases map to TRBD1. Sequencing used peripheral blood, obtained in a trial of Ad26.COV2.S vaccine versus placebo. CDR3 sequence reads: CASQIDRGNQPQHF. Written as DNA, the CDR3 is TGTGCCAGCCAGATAGACAGGGGCAATCAGCCCCAGCATTTT.